This T cell receptor beta chain emerged from a study of T cell repertoires in cytomegalovirus infection. Study-level background: Indications of both CMV infection and matching HLA type were provided by public TCR beta signatures.

Broader study findings: HLA-C-restricted CMV-specific TCR beta clonotypes prevailed in the ex vivo response.

A few counts support this clonotype. Its cognate antigen is unknown. TCRdb ran MiXCR on the reads and lists one entry per CDR3 protein. The sample lists roughly 990,000 distinct CDR3 sequences, roughly 30% occurring once. The length of the CDR3 is 18 residues. The germline V gene has CDR1 MNHEY and CDR2 SVGAGI. The trim removed 5 bases at V and 0 bases at J, leaving 16 bases unmatched. This sample comprised cultured CD8+ T cells from PBMCs, obtained from culture after CMV antigen stimulation. The chain combines TRBV6-5 with TRBJ2-7; 7 nucleotides align to TRBD1. The sequence came from a human donor in good health (CMV status not recorded). Some clones in this sample may be carry-over from other donors' samples. Here the CDR3 DNA reads TGTGCCAGCAGTCCGTTTGGGACAGCGATTGAGCTCTCCTACGAGCAGTACTTC. It encodes CASSPFGTAIELSYEQYF.